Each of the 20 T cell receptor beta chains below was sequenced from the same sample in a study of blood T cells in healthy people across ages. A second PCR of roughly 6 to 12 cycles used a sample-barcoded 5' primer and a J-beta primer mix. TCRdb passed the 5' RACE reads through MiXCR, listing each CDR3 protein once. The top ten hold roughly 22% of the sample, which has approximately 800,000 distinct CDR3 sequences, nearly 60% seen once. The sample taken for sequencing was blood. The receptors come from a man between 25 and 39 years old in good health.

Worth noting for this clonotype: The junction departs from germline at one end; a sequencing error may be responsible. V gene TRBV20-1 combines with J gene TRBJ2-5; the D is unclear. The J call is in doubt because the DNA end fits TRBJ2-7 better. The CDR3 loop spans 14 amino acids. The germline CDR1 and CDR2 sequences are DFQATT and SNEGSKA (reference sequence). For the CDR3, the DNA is TGTAGTGCTAGAGATCAAGTGCAAGGCTACGAGCAGTACTTC. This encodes CSARDQVQGYEQYF.

CDR3 coding DNA: TGTGCCAGCAGCTCGGGCGGGAGTGTCTACAATGAGCAGTTCTTC. Its translation is CASSSGGSVYNEQFF. V is TRBV7-2 and J is TRBJ2-1, with 7 nucleotides matching TRBD2. This CDR3 has 15 residues. After removal of 4 bases from V and 3 bases from J, the junction contained 6 bases not matched to a gene. Germline V gene sequence: CDR1 SGHTA, CDR2 FQGNSA.

CDR3 in amino acids: CASSYADLNTGELFF. DNA for the CDR3: TGTGCCAGCAGTTACGCGGACCTGAACACCGGGGAGCTGTTTTTT. The chain has TRBV6-5 and TRBJ2-2; D is undetermined. Germline values: CDR1 MNHEY, CDR2 SVGAGI. Trimming stripped 2 bases from V and 1 base from J, with 8 bases between. This CDR3 has 15 amino acids.

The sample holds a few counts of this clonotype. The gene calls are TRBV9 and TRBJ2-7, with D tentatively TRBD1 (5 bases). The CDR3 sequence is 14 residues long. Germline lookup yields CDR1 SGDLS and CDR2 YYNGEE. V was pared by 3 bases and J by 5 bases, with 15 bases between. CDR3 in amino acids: CASSEDDSPDEQYF. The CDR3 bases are TGTGCCAGCAGCGAAGATGACAGTCCTGACGAGCAGTACTTC.

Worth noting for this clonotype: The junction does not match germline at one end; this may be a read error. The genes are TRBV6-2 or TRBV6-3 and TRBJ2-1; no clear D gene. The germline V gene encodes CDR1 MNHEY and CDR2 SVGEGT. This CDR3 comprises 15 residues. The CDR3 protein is CASSLGGAKYNEQFF. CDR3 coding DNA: TGCGCCAGCAGCCTCGGTGGAGCTAAGTACAATGAGCAGTTCTTC.

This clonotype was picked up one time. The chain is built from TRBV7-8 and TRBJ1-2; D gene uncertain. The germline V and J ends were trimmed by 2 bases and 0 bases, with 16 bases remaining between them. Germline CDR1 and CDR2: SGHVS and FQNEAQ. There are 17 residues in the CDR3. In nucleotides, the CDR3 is TGTGCCAGCAGCTTAAGGCTGGCGGCCGGTCCTAACTATGGCTACACCTTC. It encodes CASSLRLAAGPNYGYTF.

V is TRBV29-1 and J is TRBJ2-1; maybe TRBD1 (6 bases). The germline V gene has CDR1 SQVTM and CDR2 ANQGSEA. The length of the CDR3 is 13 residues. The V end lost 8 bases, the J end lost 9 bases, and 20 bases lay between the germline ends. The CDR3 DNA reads TGCAGCTTCGGAGGAAGAGTAGGGGGTGAGCAGTTCTTC. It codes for CSFGGRVGGEQFF.

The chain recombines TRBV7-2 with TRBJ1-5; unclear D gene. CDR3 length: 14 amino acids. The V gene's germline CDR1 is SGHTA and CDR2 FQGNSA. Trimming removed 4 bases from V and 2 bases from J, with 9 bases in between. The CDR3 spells CASSWGLGNQPQHF. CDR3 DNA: TGTGCCAGCAGCTGGGGATTAGGCAATCAGCCCCAGCATTTT.

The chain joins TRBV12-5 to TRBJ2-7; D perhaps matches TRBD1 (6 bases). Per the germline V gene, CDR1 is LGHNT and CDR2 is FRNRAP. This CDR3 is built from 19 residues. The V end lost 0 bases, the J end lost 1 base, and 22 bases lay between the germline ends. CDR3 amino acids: CASGLVRRGLETGSYEQYF. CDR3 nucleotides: TGTGCTAGTGGTTTGGTACGTAGGGGGTTGGAAACGGGATCCTACGAGCAGTACTTC.

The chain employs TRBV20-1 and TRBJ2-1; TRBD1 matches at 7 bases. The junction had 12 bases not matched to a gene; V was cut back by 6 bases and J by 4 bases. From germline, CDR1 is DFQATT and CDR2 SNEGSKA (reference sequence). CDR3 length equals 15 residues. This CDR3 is CSAPVGLTGYNEQFF. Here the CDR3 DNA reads TGCAGTGCACCTGTGGGGCTGACAGGGTACAATGAGCAGTTCTTC.

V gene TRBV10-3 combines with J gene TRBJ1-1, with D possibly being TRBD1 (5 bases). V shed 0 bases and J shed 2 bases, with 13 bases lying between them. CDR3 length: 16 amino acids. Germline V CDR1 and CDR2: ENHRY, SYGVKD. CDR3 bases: TGTGCCATCAGTGAGTCGATGGCAGGGAGCAACACTGAAGCTTTCTTT. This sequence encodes CAISESMAGSNTEAFF.

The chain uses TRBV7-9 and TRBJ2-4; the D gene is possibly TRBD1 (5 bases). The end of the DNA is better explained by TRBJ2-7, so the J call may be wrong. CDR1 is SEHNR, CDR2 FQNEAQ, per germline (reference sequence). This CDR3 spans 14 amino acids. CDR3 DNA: TGTGCCAGCAGCTTCCTACCCAACAGGAACGAGCAGTACTTC. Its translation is CASSFLPNRNEQYF.

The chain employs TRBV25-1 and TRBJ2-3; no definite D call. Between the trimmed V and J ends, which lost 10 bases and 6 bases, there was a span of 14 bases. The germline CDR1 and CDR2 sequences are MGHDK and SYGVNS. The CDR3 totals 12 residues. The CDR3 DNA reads TGTGCCAACCCTCGTCGCCGGGATACGCAGTATTTT. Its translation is CANPRRRDTQYF.

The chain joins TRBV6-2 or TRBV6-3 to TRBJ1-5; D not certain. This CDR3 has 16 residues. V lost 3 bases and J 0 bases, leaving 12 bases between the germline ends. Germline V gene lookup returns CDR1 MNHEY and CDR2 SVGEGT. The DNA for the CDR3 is TGTGCCAGCAGTTATACCGGGTTTTATAGCAATCAGCCCCAGCATTTT. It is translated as CASSYTGFYSNQPQHF.

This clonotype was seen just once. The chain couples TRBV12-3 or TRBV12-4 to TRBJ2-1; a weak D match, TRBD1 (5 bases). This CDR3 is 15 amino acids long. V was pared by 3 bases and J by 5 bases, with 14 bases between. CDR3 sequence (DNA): TGTGCCAGCAGTTTTATAAGGGGCCCCGACAATGAGCAGTTCTTC. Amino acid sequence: CASSFIRGPDNEQFF.

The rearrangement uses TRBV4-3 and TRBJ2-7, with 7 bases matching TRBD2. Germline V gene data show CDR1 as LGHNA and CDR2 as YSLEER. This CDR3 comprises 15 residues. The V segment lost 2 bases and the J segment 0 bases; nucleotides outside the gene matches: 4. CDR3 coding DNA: TGCGCCAGCAGCCAACAAGCGGGGACCTCCTACGAGCAGTACTTC. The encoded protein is CASSQQAGTSYEQYF.

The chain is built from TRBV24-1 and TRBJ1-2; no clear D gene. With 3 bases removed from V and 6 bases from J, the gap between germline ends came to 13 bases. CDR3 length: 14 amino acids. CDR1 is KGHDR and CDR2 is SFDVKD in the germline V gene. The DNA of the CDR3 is TGTGCCACCAGTGATGTGTCAAAGGATCATGGCTACACCTTC. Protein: CATSDVSKDHGYTF.

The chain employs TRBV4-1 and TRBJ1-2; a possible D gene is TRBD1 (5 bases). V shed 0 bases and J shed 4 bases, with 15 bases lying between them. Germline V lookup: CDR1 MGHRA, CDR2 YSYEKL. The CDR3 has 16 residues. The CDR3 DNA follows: TGCGCCAGCAGCCAAGAAAGGGGTTCGGCAGTCTATGGCTACACCTTC. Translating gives CASSQERGSAVYGYTF.

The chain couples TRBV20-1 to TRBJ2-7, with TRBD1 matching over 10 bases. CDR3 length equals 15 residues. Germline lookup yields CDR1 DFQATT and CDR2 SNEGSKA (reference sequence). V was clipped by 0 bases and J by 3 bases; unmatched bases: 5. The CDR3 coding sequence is TGCAGTGCTAGAGATCCGCGGACAGGGGGCTACGAGCAGTACTTC. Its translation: CSARDPRTGGYEQYF.

The CDR3 DNA is TGTGCCAGCAGGCCAGGGACTAGCGCCTACGAGCAGTACTTC. It codes for CASRPGTSAYEQYF. V gene TRBV6-2 or TRBV6-3 combines with J gene TRBJ2-7, with TRBD2 identical over 10 bases. The CDR3 has 14 amino acids. V lost 6 bases to trimming and J lost 2 bases; unmatched junction nucleotides: 4. CDR1 and CDR2 (germline): MNHEY, SVGEGT.